These 14 T cell receptor beta chains were all obtained from the same sample, sequenced in a study of vaccination effects on CD4 cells after COVID-19 (dated by TCRdb to between 2021 and 2024). The ViraFEST assay stimulated PBMC with viral peptide pools and then used TCR sequencing to identify antigen-specific CD4+ T cell clonotypes by expansion. After 10 to 11 days of culture, CD4+ T cells were isolated with the EasySep CD4+ T cell isolation kit. Which antigens these TCRs recognize remains unknown. Libraries were prepared through the immunoSEQ multiplex PCR assay. As stored in TCRdb, this immuneACCESS dataset retains in-frame rearrangements with V and J assigned. A fraction of the clones does not appear; measured against another copy, unresolved V genes explain less than half of the discrepancy, and the remainder lacks a known reason. Across this sample there are tens of thousands of clones, with approximately 74% seen only once. Approximately 1.7% of the sample rests with the top ten.

The source material was CD4+ T cells from PBMCs cultured with HCoV-229E spike peptides, sampled before COVID-19 vaccination. The cell subset or site label on this specimen signifies: HCoV-229E spike overlapping peptide pool stimulation. The receptors were sampled from a human donor who received a COVID-19 vaccine.

The rearrangement uses TRBV7-2 and TRBJ2-3, with 7 bases identical to TRBD1. CDR3 length: 14 amino acids. CDR1 and CDR2 (germline): SGHTA, FQGNSA. Trimming at V came to 5 bases and at J to 4 bases, leaving 6 bases not matched to a gene. The CDR3 reads CASSPQGFADTQYF. CDR3 coding DNA: TGTGCCAGCAGCCCACAGGGGTTTGCAGATACGCAGTATTTT.

This chain connects TRBV7-3 to TRBJ1-1, with D perhaps TRBD1 (6 bases). The V gene lost 5 bases and the J gene lost 5 bases, with 18 bases spanning the gap. The CDR3 is made up of 15 amino acids. The germline V gene encodes CDR1 SGHTA and CDR2 FQGTGA. The CDR3 reads CASSRNGRGDTEAFF. The CDR3 DNA reads TGTGCCAGCAGCCGCAACGGCAGGGGCGATACTGAAGCTTTCTTT.

The V gene is TRBV20-1, the J gene TRBJ2-3; D is undetermined. Trimming took off 3 bases at V and 2 bases at J, with 9 bases between the two ends. There are 13 residues in the CDR3. Germline CDR1 reads DFQATT; CDR2 reads SNEGSKA (reference sequence). The CDR3 region has the DNA TGCAGTGCTAGTCTCCTTCCCACAGATACGCAGTATTTT. Translated, it gives CSASLLPTDTQYF.

This rearrangement joins TRBV5-1 to TRBJ1-2, with D possibly matching TRBD1 (6 bases). Trimming cost V 4 bases and J 0 bases, with 10 bases left between them. This CDR3 contains 14 residues. Looked up from germline, CDR1 is SGHRS and CDR2 is YFSETQ. CDR3 residues: CASSQDSSNYGYTF. The CDR3 region has the DNA TGCGCCAGCAGCCAGGACAGTTCTAACTATGGCTACACCTTC.

This chain uses TRBV30 with TRBJ1-6, with 10 bases matching TRBD1. CDR1 is GTSNPN and CDR2 is SVGIG in the germline V gene (reference sequence). Trimming cost V 2 bases and J 5 bases; bases outside gene matches: 3. The CDR3 runs 15 residues. In nucleotides, the CDR3 is TGTGCCTGGAGTCCCGGGACAGGGGATAATTCACCCCTCCACTTT. This translates into CAWSPGTGDNSPLHF.

Here the CDR3 reads CSSSTGLSDTQYF. As DNA, the CDR3 is TGCAGCTCCTCAACAGGGTTATCAGATACGCAGTATTTT. This rearrangement joins TRBV29-1 to TRBJ2-3, with D perhaps TRBD1 (6 bases). The V end was cut by 8 bases, the J end by 4 bases, with 16 bases between. This CDR3 spans 13 amino acids. Germline CDR1 is SQVTM and CDR2 is ANQGSEA.

V is TRBV29-1 and J is TRBJ2-1, with TRBD1 matching 12 bases. The junction had 4 bases not matched to a gene; V was cut back by 3 bases and J by 4 bases. The CDR3 runs to 15 residues. Per the germline V gene, CDR1 is SQVTM and CDR2 is ANQGSEA. The CDR3 DNA reads TGCAGCGTTGACCAGGGACAGGGGGCGTACAATGAGCAGTTCTTC. This gives the protein CSVDQGQGAYNEQFF.

The rearrangement uses TRBV5-1 and TRBJ2-3; no firm D call. CDR1 is SGHRS and CDR2 is YFSETQ in the germline V gene. The ends were cut back, 1 base at V and 2 bases at J, with 5 bases in the middle. The CDR3 contains 13 residues. Here the CDR3 reads CASSLFNTDTQYF. In DNA, the CDR3 is TGCGCCAGCAGCTTGTTCAACACAGATACGCAGTATTTT.

The rearrangement joins TRBV6-6 to TRBJ2-7; the D gene is possibly TRBD1 (6 bases). Trimming took 5 bases from V and 5 from J, leaving 16 bases between them. Looked up from germline, CDR1 is MNHNY and CDR2 is SVGAGI (reference sequence). CDR3 length equals 14 residues. The CDR3 region is CASSHTTGKHEQYV. The CDR3 DNA follows: TGTGCCAGCAGTCATACCACAGGGAAACACGAGCAGTACGTC.

This clone was counted between two and nine times. The J gene is TRBJ2-5, the V gene TRBV7-2, with D uncertain. V lost 0 bases and J lost 1, with 9 bases in between. CDR3 length equals 15 residues. Germline V gene data show CDR1 as SGHTA and CDR2 as FQGNSA. CDR3 sequence: CASSLARLTQETQYF. The CDR3, as DNA: TGTGCCAGCAGCTTAGCGCGATTAACCCAAGAGACCCAGTACTTC.

The chain has TRBV7-2 and TRBJ2-1; D unclear. Germline V gene lookup returns CDR1 SGHTA and CDR2 FQGNSA. The germline V and J ends were trimmed by 2 bases and 11 bases, with 7 bases remaining between them. This CDR3 is 11 amino acids long. CDR3 sequence: CASSLSVQQFF. The CDR3 nucleotides read TGTGCCAGCAGCTTATCAGTTCAGCAGTTCTTC.

The V call is TRBV19, the J call TRBJ1-2; D is undetermined. This CDR3 region has 13 residues. V was shortened by 3 bases and J by 6 bases, with 11 bases between the two germline ends. Germline V gene lookup returns CDR1 LNHDA and CDR2 SQIVND (reference sequence). DNA for the CDR3: TGTGCCAGTAGTATTGGTGAGACCGATGGCTACACCTTC. It yields the protein CASSIGETDGYTF.

This clone was observed a few times. The CDR3 spells CASRLTGLWEQPQHF. CDR3 sequence (DNA): TGTGCCAGCAGGTTGACAGGGTTGTGGGAACAGCCCCAGCATTTT. The chain combines TRBV7-2 with TRBJ1-5; 7 bases are a match to TRBD1. V was clipped by 6 bases and J by 7 bases; unmatched bases: 12. The CDR3 has 15 residues. Germline lookup yields CDR1 SGHTA and CDR2 FQGNSA.

Points on this clone: At the DNA level, this CDR3 is encoded by other sequences in the same sample as well. The V call is TRBV18, the J call TRBJ2-5; D not certain. The CDR3 totals 11 residues. The V end was cut by 3 bases, the J end by 1 base, with 0 bases between. CDR1 and CDR2 from the germline V gene are KGHSH and LQKENI. The CDR3 loop reads CASSPQETQYF. CDR3 in DNA: TGTGCCAGCTCACCCCAAGAGACCCAGTACTTC. Full variable domain (outside the CDR3, taken from reference TRBV18 and TRBJ2-5): NAGVMQNPRHLVRRRGQEARLRCSPMKGHSHVYWYRQLPEEGLKFMVYLQKENIIDESGMPKERFSAEFPKEGPSILRIQQVVRGDSAAYFCASSPQETQYFGPGTRLLVL.